This T cell receptor beta chain appears in the sequencing data of a study of T cell changes during pregnancy in multiple sclerosis. Sequenced by immunoSEQ multiplex PCR; TCRdb stores in-frame clones only, minus some. The sample has about 53,000 clones, around 87% seen once. The CDR3 is 17 residues long. Germline V gives CDR1 MDHEN, CDR2 SYDVKM. Trimming cost V 5 bases and J 8 bases; bases outside gene matches: 17. The clonotype originates from a female donor in good health, enrolled as a control in a pregnancy study. This chain joins TRBV28 and TRBJ2-1; 8 nucleotides align to TRBD2. This material consisted of peripheral blood, taken after pregnancy. This CDR3 reads CASSPPIQAGGGDEQFF. In DNA, the CDR3 is TGTGCCAGCAGTCCACCTATTCAGGCGGGAGGCGGCGATGAGCAGTTCTTC.